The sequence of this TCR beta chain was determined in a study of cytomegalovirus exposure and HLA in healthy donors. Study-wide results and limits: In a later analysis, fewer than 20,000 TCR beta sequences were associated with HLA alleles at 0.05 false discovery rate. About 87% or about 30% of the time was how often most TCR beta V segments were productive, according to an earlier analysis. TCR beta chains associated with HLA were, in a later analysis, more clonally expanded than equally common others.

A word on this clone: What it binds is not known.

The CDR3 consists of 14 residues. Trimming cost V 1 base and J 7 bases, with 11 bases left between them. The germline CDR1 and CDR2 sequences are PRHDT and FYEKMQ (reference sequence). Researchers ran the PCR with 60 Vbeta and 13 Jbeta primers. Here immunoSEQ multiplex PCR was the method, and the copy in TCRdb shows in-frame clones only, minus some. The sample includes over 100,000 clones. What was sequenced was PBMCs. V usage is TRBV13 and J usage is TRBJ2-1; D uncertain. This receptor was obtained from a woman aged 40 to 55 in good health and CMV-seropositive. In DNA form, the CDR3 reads TGTGCCAGCAGCTTAGTCGGTTCGGGTAATGAGCAGTTCTTC. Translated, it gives CASSLVGSGNEQFF.